This TCR beta chain stems from a study of technical replicates of blood from a few donors (dated by TCRdb to between 2016 and 2019). Counted from cysteine to phenylalanine, this CDR3 has 16 amino acids. The kept DNA is CDR3 alone, 48 bases in frame from the first base. Per the germline V gene, SGHNT is the CDR1 and YENEEA is the CDR2. V sheds 5 bases and J sheds 7 bases, leaving 18 bases between their ends. Libraries were made using the immunoSEQ multiplex PCR assay. What TCRdb holds here is the immuneACCESS table cut down to in-frame rearrangements. Part of the clones is not present; checked against another copy, under half of the missing clones reflect an unresolved V gene, and the others are unexplained. For this sample there are around 79,000 clones; about 90% appear just once. The ten most abundant clones make up around 0.37% of the sample. As regards this clone: Its antigen remains unidentified. Base-call qualities are not available, and no considerably larger clone is one nucleotide away.

The receptor's source is a human donor in good health. Some clones in this sample may be carry-over from other donors' samples. Input material: T cells isolated from PBMCs. Here the chain combines TRBV11-3 and TRBJ1-6; a tentative D match to TRBD1 spans 5 bases. At the DNA level, the sequence is TGTGCCAGCAGCCTTACAGGCGGGACGGGAAATTCACCCCTCCACTTT. This yields the protein CASSLTGGTGNSPLHF.